Listed below are T cell receptor beta chains from one sample, sequenced in a study of blood T cell repertoires in COVID-19. Produced via immunoSEQ multiplex PCR; TCRdb's table is partial and in-frame only. The sample lists 150,000 to 200,000 clones; roughly 87% were seen once. The specimen sequenced was PBMCs or T cells enriched from blood (not recorded which). These receptors all stem from a human donor with acute COVID-19. The donor label of this sample is uncertain. The CDR3 runs from the conserved cysteine through the conserved F or W. Each record gives: V gene, clone size, J gene, D gene, CDR3 protein, CDR3 DNA. A D gene is named only where the DNA matches it firmly. Rows may omit the clone size; those that give it use once, few, many or a size class.

TRBV12-3/TRBV12-4	-	TRBJ2-4	TRBD1	CASSDRGKNIQYF	TGTGCCAGCAGTGACAGGGGAAAAAACATTCAGTACTTC
TRBV12-3/TRBV12-4	-	TRBJ2-7	TRBD2	CASSLGLAHEQYF	TGTGCCAGCAGTCTAGGACTAGCCCACGAGCAGTACTTC
TRBV4-2	-	TRBJ2-7	-	CASSQGLATMGYEQYF	TGTGCCAGCAGCCAGGGCCTAGCTACCATGGGTTACGAGCAGTACTTC
TRBV5-5	-	TRBJ1-5	-	CASSSIVTGVQPQHF	TGTGCCAGCAGCTCCATTGTGACAGGCGTCCAGCCCCAGCATTTT
TRBV6-2/TRBV6-3	-	TRBJ1-6	-	CASSYRGGARSPLHF	TGTGCCAGCAGTTACCGCGGAGGGGCGCGATCACCCCTCCACTTT
TRBV6-5	-	TRBJ2-7	TRBD1	CATKRRDSSYEQYF	TGTGCCACTAAACGCCGGGACAGCTCCTACGAGCAGTACTTC
TRBV5-6	-	TRBJ2-7	-	CASSSQGNEQYF	TGTGCCAGCAGCTCTCAGGGTAACGAGCAGTACTTC
TRBV9	-	TRBJ2-5	-	CASSVGVTDQETQYF	TGTGCCAGCAGCGTAGGGGTAACAGACCAAGAGACCCAGTACTTC
TRBV20-1	once	TRBJ1-6	TRBD1	CSASTDRENSPLHF	TGCAGTGCTAGTACGGACAGGGAAAATTCACCCCTCCACTTT
TRBV6-5	-	TRBJ2-7	-	CASSKTGGGGYEQYF	TGTGCCAGCAGTAAAACAGGGGGAGGGGGCTACGAGCAGTACTTC
TRBV29-1	once	TRBJ2-1	-	CSVAGESYNEQFF	TGCAGCGTTGCCGGTGAGTCCTACAATGAGCAGTTCTTC
TRBV30	-	TRBJ2-7	-	CAWGETGFYEQYF	TGTGCCTGGGGGGAGACAGGCTTCTACGAGCAGTACTTC
TRBV2	-	TRBJ2-3	TRBD2	CASIRLAGVTDTQYF	TGTGCCAGCATTCGTCTAGCGGGGGTCACAGATACGCAGTATTTT
TRBV14	-	TRBJ2-5	TRBD2	CASSQAGGGRDQETQYF	TGTGCCAGCAGCCAAGCCGGGGGGGGGCGAGACCAAGAGACCCAGTACTTC
TRBV18	-	TRBJ1-1	TRBD1	CASWDRAGNTEAFF	TGTGCCAGCTGGGACAGGGCGGGGAACACTGAAGCTTTCTTT
TRBV27	-	TRBJ2-5	TRBD2	CASSPLGRTSSQTQYF	TGTGCCAGCAGCCCACTTGGTCGGACTAGCAGCCAGACCCAGTACTTC
TRBV6-5	-	TRBJ1-4	-	CASSYGTSKLFF	TGTGCCAGCAGTTACGGGACAAGCAAACTGTTTTTT
TRBV12-3/TRBV12-4	-	TRBJ2-2	-	CASSRSTGELFF	TGTGCCAGCAGCCGCAGCACCGGGGAGCTGTTTTTT
TRBV25-1	once	TRBJ1-3	-	CASSDQGGSGNTIYF	TGTGCCAGCAGTGATCAGGGAGGCTCTGGAAACACCATATATTTT
TRBV10-3	-	TRBJ1-2	TRBD1	CAISDYVRDRDLYGYTF	TGTGCCATCAGTGATTACGTCCGGGACAGGGACCTCTATGGCTACACCTTC
TRBV18	-	TRBJ2-1	TRBD2	CASSPPHGGVYNEQFF	TGTGCCAGCTCACCACCGCACGGGGGGGTCTACAATGAGCAGTTCTTC
TRBV11-3	-	TRBJ2-1	-	CASSPRAEGGNEQFF	TGTGCCAGCAGCCCTAGGGCCGAGGGTGGAAATGAGCAGTTCTTC
TRBV7-9	-	TRBJ2-2	TRBD2	CASSGRLAGAQNTGELFF	TGTGCCAGCAGCGGTAGACTAGCGGGGGCCCAAAACACCGGGGAGCTGTTTTTT
TRBV7-3	few	TRBJ1-2	-	CASSPTMGGYGYTF	TGTGCCAGCAGCCCCACTATGGGAGGCTATGGCTACACCTTC
TRBV11-2	-	TRBJ2-3	-	CASGLGTDTQYF	TGTGCCAGCGGCCTCGGGACAGATACGCAGTATTTT
TRBV10-3	-	TRBJ1-1	-	CAISESSTEAFF	TGTGCCATCAGTGAGTCGTCTACTGAGGCTTTCTTT
TRBV19	-	TRBJ1-5	TRBD1	CASSPDRGGAFRGSNQPQHF	TGTGCCAGTAGCCCAGACAGGGGAGGGGCATTTAGAGGAAGCAATCAGCCCCAGCATTTT
TRBV18	-	TRBJ2-3	TRBD2	CASSPNGGANTDTQYF	TGTGCCAGCTCACCCAACGGGGGGGCTAACACAGATACGCAGTATTTT
TRBV6-1	few	TRBJ1-5	TRBD1	CASSEVGQGIYQPQHF	TGTGCCAGCAGTGAAGTGGGACAGGGGATCTATCAGCCCCAGCATTTT
TRBV14	-	TRBJ2-7	-	CASSQEGRRRSEQYF	TGTGCCAGCAGCCAGGAGGGACGGAGGCGAAGCGAGCAGTACTTC
TRBV7-7	-	TRBJ2-3	-	CASSPRGSTDTQYF	TGTGCCAGCAGCCCCCGGGGAAGCACAGATACGCAGTATTTT
TRBV6-4	-	TRBJ1-2	TRBD1	CASSPEWTGLNGYTF	TGTGCCAGCAGTCCAGAGTGGACAGGGCTGAATGGCTACACCTTC
TRBV6-1	-	TRBJ1-1	-	CASSEWGGDTEAFF	TGTGCCAGCAGTGAATGGGGGGGTGACACTGAAGCTTTCTTT
TRBV21-1	-	TRBJ2-7	-	CASTPRLAGVSYEQYF	TGTGCCAGCACTCCAAGGCTAGCGGGGGTTTCCTACGAGCAGTACTTC
TRBV9	few	TRBJ1-5	TRBD1	CASSVDEGADQPQHF	TGTGCCAGCAGCGTAGATGAGGGGGCAGATCAGCCCCAGCATTTT
TRBV11-1	once	TRBJ2-2	-	CASSFSTGTNTGELFF	TGTGCCAGCAGCTTCTCTACAGGGACGAACACCGGGGAGCTGTTTTTT
TRBV5-1	once	TRBJ1-2	-	CASSLAVNYGYTF	TGCGCCAGCAGCTTGGCAGTGAACTATGGCTACACCTTC
TRBV29-1	-	TRBJ2-1	TRBD1	CSVKQGAEQFF	TGCAGCGTTAAACAGGGGGCTGAGCAGTTCTTC
TRBV5-1	-	TRBJ2-1	-	CASSSRGGNEQFF	TGCGCCAGCAGTTCGAGGGGAGGCAATGAGCAGTTCTTC
TRBV4-3	-	TRBJ1-6	-	CASSQESGRGGPLHF	TGCGCCAGCAGCCAGGAGTCCGGGAGAGGAGGACCCCTCCACTTT
TRBV7-2	-	TRBJ1-3	-	CASRESPGNTIYF	TGTGCCAGCAGGGAGAGCCCTGGAAACACCATATATTTT
TRBV5-1	few	TRBJ1-2	-	CASSLDRDGYTF	TGCGCCAGCAGCTTGGACAGGGATGGCTACACCTTC
TRBV19	-	TRBJ1-3	-	CASRPDTSGNTIYF	TGTGCCAGTAGGCCAGACACCTCTGGAAACACCATATATTTT
TRBV5-1	few	TRBJ2-3	TRBD2	CASRGTSGTSSTDTQYF	TGCGCCAGCAGAGGGACTAGTGGAACCAGTAGCACAGATACGCAGTATTTT
TRBV11-2	once	TRBJ2-1	TRBD2	CASSPLRGSSYNEQFF	TGTGCCAGCAGCCCTCTGCGGGGGAGCTCCTACAATGAGCAGTTCTTC
TRBV16	-	TRBJ2-7	-	CASSQSFSGNNEQYF	TGTGCCAGCAGCCAATCCTTTTCGGGGAACAACGAGCAGTACTTC
TRBV2	-	TRBJ2-7	TRBD1	CASSDTGVQAYEQYF	TGTGCCAGCAGTGACACAGGGGTTCAGGCCTACGAGCAGTACTTC
TRBV29-1	-	TRBJ2-2	TRBD1	CSVAGQGLGELFF	TGCAGCGTTGCGGGACAGGGTTTAGGGGAGCTGTTTTTT
TRBV4-2	-	TRBJ1-5	-	CASSQTGGFDSNQPQHF	TGTGCCAGCAGCCAAACTGGAGGGTTCGATAGCAATCAGCCCCAGCATTTT
TRBV6-5	-	TRBJ2-7	TRBD1	CASSYPRQGTYEQYF	TGTGCCAGCAGTTACCCCCGACAGGGTACCTACGAGCAGTACTTC
TRBV2	-	TRBJ2-7	-	CASRKGRNRSYEQYF	TGTGCCAGCAGAAAAGGGAGGAACAGATCCTACGAGCAGTACTTC
TRBV2	-	TRBJ2-1	TRBD2	CASSGGLAGHNEQFF	TGTGCCAGCAGTGGAGGACTAGCGGGACACAATGAGCAGTTCTTC
TRBV7-9	-	TRBJ1-1	TRBD1	CASGGQGAVEAFF	TGTGCCAGCGGGGGACAGGGGGCTGTTGAAGCTTTCTTT
TRBV7-3	-	TRBJ2-7	TRBD1	CASSWGQSYEQYF	TGTGCCAGCAGCTGGGGACAGTCCTACGAGCAGTACTTC
TRBV28	-	TRBJ1-3	-	CASSRSGNTIYF	TGTGCCAGCAGTCGCTCTGGAAACACCATATATTTT
TRBV14	-	TRBJ2-3	TRBD2	CASSQGSGGITDTQYF	TGTGCCAGCAGCCAGGGTAGCGGGGGGATCACAGATACGCAGTATTTT
TRBV5-5	-	TRBJ2-7	-	CASSFQGIYEQYF	TGTGCCAGCAGCTTCCAGGGAATCTACGAGCAGTACTTC
TRBV7-6	-	TRBJ2-3	-	CASSRRGGVYTDTQYF	TGTGCCAGCAGCCGACGAGGGGGGGTATACACAGATACGCAGTATTTT
TRBV5-5	-	TRBJ1-2	TRBD1	CASRLDRAGYTF	TGTGCCAGCAGGTTGGACAGGGCTGGCTACACCTTC